This T cell receptor (beta chain) was retrieved from a study of CD8 T cell repertoires and HIV-1 epitope variants. Study-wide context: Epitopes were three Gag families plus Nef HW9 and YT9. 1M T cells were kept uncultured as a baseline.

This table comes from immunoSEQ multiplex PCR, and its TCRdb copy is limited to in-frame clones, with some not included. Among about 95,000 clones, around 75% were seen once, and the ten largest hold 25% to 30%. Germline CDR1 is MNHEY and CDR2 is SMNVEV (reference sequence). The CDR3 loop spans 15 amino acids. General study points: Beta chains alone show antigen proliferation, not cytokine profile or function.

Note on this clone: What it binds is unknown. Germline is not matched at one junction end, which may reflect a read error.

The sequence came from a male donor with HIV. This sequence joins TRBV27 and TRBJ2-5, with TRBD2 identical over 7 bases. Source material: uncultured baseline CD8+ T cells from peripheral blood mononuclear cells (PBMCs). CDR3 in amino acids: CASSLFGTTQGTQYF. The CDR3 coding sequence is TGTGCCAGCAGTTTATTTGGGACTACACAAGGGACCCAGTACTTC.